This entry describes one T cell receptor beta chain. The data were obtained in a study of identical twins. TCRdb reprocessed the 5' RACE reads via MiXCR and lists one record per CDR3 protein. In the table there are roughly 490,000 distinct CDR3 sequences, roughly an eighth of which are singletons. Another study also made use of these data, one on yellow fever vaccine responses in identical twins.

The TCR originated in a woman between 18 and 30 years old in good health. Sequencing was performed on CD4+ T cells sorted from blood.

CDR3: CAWRGQVNTEAFF. The CDR3 bases are TGTGCCTGGAGGGGACAGGTGAACACTGAAGCTTTCTTT. The chain couples TRBV30 to TRBJ1-1; TRBD1 matches 8 bases. Trimming at V came to 3 bases and at J to 0 bases, leaving 0 bases not matched to a gene. Germline CDR1 and CDR2: GTSNPN and SVGIG (reference sequence). This CDR3 spans 13 amino acids.